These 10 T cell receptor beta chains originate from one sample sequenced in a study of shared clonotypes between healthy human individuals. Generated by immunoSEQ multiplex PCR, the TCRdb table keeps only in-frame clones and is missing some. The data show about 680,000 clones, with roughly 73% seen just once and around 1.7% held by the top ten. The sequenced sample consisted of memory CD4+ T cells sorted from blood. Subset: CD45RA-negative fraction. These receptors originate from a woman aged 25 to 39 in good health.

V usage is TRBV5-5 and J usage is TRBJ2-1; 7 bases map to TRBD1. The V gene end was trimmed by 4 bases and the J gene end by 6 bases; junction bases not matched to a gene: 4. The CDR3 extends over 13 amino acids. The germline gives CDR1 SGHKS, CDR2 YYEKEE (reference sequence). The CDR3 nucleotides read TGTGCCAGCAGCGGGAACAGGGGCAATGAGCAGTTCTTC. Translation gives CASSGNRGNEQFF.

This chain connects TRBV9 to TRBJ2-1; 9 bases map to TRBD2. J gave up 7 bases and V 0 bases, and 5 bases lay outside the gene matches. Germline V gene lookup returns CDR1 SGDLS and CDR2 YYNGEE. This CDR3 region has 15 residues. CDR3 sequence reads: CASSVAGTSFNEQFF. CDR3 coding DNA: TGTGCCAGCAGCGTAGCTGGGACTAGCTTTAATGAGCAGTTCTTC.

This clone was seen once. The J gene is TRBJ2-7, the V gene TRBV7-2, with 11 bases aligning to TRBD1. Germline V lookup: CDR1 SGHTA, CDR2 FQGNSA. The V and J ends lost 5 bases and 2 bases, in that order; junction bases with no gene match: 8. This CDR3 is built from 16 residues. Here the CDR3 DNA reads TGTGCCAGCAGCCCCTGGGGGACAGGGGGGACCTACGAGCAGTACTTC. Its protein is CASSPWGTGGTYEQYF. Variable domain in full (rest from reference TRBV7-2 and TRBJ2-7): GAGVSQSPSNKVTEKGKDVELRCDPISGHTALYWYRQSLGQGLEFLIYFQGNSAPDKSGLPSDRFSAERTGGSVSTLTIQRTQQEDSAVYLCASSPWGTGGTYEQYFGPGTRLTVT.

In DNA form, the CDR3 reads TGCGCCAGCAGCTTGGTCGGAGGGCGGAACACTGAAGCTTTCTTT. It specifies CASSLVGGRNTEAFF. The chain combines TRBV5-1 with TRBJ1-1; D unresolved. This CDR3 is 15 amino acids long. Germline V gene sequence: CDR1 SGHRS, CDR2 YFSETQ. The V gene lost 0 bases and the J gene lost 1 base, with 10 bases spanning the gap.

The CDR3 reads CASRLNTNTGELFF. The CDR3 DNA reads as TGTGCCAGCAGACTTAACACGAACACCGGGGAGCTGTTTTTT. This chain connects TRBV2 to TRBJ2-2, with no clear D. The ends were cut back, 6 bases at V and 0 bases at J, with 8 bases in the middle. From germline, CDR1 is SNHLY and CDR2 FYNNEI. The CDR3 sequence is 14 residues long. The full variable domain, its missing parts supplied by reference TRBV2 and TRBJ2-2, is EPEVTQTPSHQVTQMGQEVILRCVPISNHLYFYWYRQILGQKVEFLVSFYNNEISEKSEIFDDQFSVERPDGSNFTLKIRSTKLEDSAMYFCASRLNTNTGELFFGEGSRLTVL.

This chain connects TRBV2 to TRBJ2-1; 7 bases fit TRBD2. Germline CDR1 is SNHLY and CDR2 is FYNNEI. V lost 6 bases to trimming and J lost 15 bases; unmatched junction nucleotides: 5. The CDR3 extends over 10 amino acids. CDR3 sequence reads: CASRSREWFF. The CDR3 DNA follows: TGTGCCAGCAGATCGCGGGAGTGGTTCTTC.

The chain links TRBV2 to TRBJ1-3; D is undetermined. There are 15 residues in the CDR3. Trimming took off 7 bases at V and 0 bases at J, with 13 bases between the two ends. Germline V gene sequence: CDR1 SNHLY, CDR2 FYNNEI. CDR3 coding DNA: TGTGCCAGCATGGAGCAGGAATTCTCTGGAAACACCATATATTTT. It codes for CASMEQEFSGNTIYF.

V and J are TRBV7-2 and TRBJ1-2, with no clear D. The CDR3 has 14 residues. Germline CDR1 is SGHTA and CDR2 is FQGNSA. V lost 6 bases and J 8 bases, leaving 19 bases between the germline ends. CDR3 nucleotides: TGTGCCAGCAGTTCACAAGGCCCGGCGGGCGGCTACACCTTC. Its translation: CASSSQGPAGGYTF.

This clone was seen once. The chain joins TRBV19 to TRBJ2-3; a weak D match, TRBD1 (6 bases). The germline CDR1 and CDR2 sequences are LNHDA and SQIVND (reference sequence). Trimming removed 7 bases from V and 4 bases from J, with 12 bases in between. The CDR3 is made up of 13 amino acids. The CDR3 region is CASTLQGADTQYF. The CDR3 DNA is TGTGCCAGTACCCTACAGGGCGCAGATACGCAGTATTTT.

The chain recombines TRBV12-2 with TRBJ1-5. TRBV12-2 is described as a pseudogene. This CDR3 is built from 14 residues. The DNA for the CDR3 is TGTGCAAGTCGCTTAACGGAATCAATCGTGCCCCAGCATTTT. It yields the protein CASRLTESIVPQHF.